The T cell receptor beta chain described here comes from a study of blood T cell repertoires in COVID-19. In the study overall: Researchers got acute and convalescent COVID-19 samples from the United States, Italy and Spain. PBMCs, B-cell-depleted T cells, or T cells were the source of the cDNA or gDNA that made up the material.

Trimming pared 0 bases from V and 6 bases from J, leaving 20 bases between. Germline V gene lookup returns CDR1 LGHNA and CDR2 YNFKEQ. The CDR3 runs to 18 residues. Authors' analysis steps: Cell counts per sample came from amplifying reference gene primers. Sequencing was performed with immunoSEQ multiplex PCR; in TCRdb, only in-frame clones are kept and a portion is missing. V, J and clone size are taken as reported in that table, and D and trimming were inferred from the DNA itself. The table shows 80,000 or so clones, with approximately 78% occurring only once. The source is a human donor in a cohort sampled during active COVID-19. This chain uses TRBV4-2 with TRBJ1-4, with a tentative D call TRBD1 (6 bases). Sequences were obtained from peripheral blood. Here the CDR3 DNA reads TGTGCCAGCAGCCAAGATCCGCGTGGCCGGGACACCCATGAAAAACTGTTTTTT. Protein product: CASSQDPRGRDTHEKLFF.